This T cell receptor beta chain was captured in a study of T-cell memory formation after mild COVID-19. Study-wide context: In these data, TCR clusters were largely donor specific.

Whole-study results and caveats: Clones contracting across day 15 to 85 had a balanced CD4/CD8 profile; later expanding clones leaned CD4+. Some clones that responded turned up in pre-infection memory, which suggests that cross-reactive memory joined in. Of the contracting clones, CD4+ ones lay mainly in CM and EM, and CD8+ ones in EMRA.

Using its own MiXCR run on the 5' RACE reads, TCRdb lists one record per CDR3 protein. In the table there are 250,000 to 400,000 distinct CDR3 sequences, roughly an eighth of which are singletons. This CDR3 is 17 amino acids long. Trimming stripped 0 bases from V and 5 bases from J, with 18 bases between. Germline CDR1 SGHTA, CDR2 FQGNSA. Points on this clonotype: The antigen is unknown.

Sequenced input: PBMCs or a T cell subset sorted from them (not recorded which). The sequence was obtained from a man aged 18-30 years who had mild COVID-19 (a few samples of this study predate the infection). Cell type and time point are not known. The chain recombines TRBV7-2 with TRBJ2-3; perhaps TRBD2 as D (6 bases). The CDR3 loop reads CASSLAPMDSGLDTQYF. As DNA, the CDR3 is TGTGCCAGCAGCTTAGCCCCCATGGATAGCGGCTTAGATACGCAGTATTTT.